This note documents a single T cell receptor beta chain sequence. Its specific antigen is unknown. Within one base of it there is no much larger clone, and no base qualities were kept. This sample stems from a study of shared clonotypes between healthy human individuals (dated by TCRdb to the early 2020s). Turning to the overall study: The cohort included three men and a couple of women between 18 and 49 years of age. For each donor, CD4 naive and CD4 memory were each given three plates, CD8 naive was given two plates, and CD8 memory was given one plate. To estimate repertoire size and how much clonotypes are shared between individuals, the study performed deep sequencing of blood TCR repertoires from five healthy adults. Different laboratories and diverse techniques were used to prepare libraries and sequence TCR repertoires, to increase sequencing depth and limit assay-specific biases. Leukapheresis yielded between about 0.8 and 9.5 billion PBMCs per donor.

Study-wide conclusions, independent of this receptor: The genetic and exposure-history diversity represented was limited by the small number of donors. Naive subsets generally had larger estimated clonotype richness than memory subsets did. Sampling was restricted to blood, and TCR repertoires in tissue are likely to differ from TCR repertoires in blood. When a handful of donors were compared, the shared fraction of clonotypes was approximately 5% for naive CD4, around 3.6% for naive CD8, more than 2% for memory CD4, and 0.4% for memory CD8. Incomplete sequencing was indicated by rarefaction of sorted-subset datasets, despite the large sequencing depth. Pairwise subsampling led to the expectation that sequencing depth would affect the degree of clonotype sharing among donors. Compared with non-shared clonotypes, the clonotypes found in all four sorted-subset donors had higher generation probabilities.

TCR CDR3 regions were amplified from genomic DNA by multiplex PCR using the deep immunoSEQ assay. For each cell subset, the extracted genomic DNA was distributed evenly across all wells of several immunoSEQ 96-well plates, and each plate served as one replicate. Each replicate PCR for sorted subsets received around 200 ng genomic DNA, equal to about 30,000 T cell genomes. The purified libraries were quantified using a Qubit 3.0 fluorometer, sized with a Bioanalyzer 2100, and then quantified again using the KAPA Library Quantification kit. Every immunoSEQ 96-well plate was sequenced on a separate single-read 150-cycle Illumina NextSeq 550 flow cell. Per the original workflow: The immunoSEQ output contained only junctional sequences without quality scores, so filtering could not match that applied to full-length reads. Sequences were annotated with PyIR, a Python wrapper for IgBLAST v1.9, and V/J genes and CDR3 were assigned using IMGT germline references. Reads with weak V/J assignments (E-value above 1e-6), missing CDR3, stop codons, out-of-frame junctions, or ambiguous translated residues were removed. A V3J clonotype was defined by an identical inferred V gene, J gene, and CDR3 amino acid sequence. The percentage overlap between two repertoires was calculated by dividing the number of shared unique clonotypes by the size of the smaller repertoire. RTK rarefaction, the Chao1 estimator, and Recon v2.1 estimates of unobserved clonotypes were used to assess repertoire richness. OLGA was used to compute generation probabilities for all TCRbeta clonotypes that the gDNA method yielded from a handful of donors. TCRdb re-hosts the immuneACCESS table, in-frame sequences only. Its copies lack some clones; in the studies checked, an unresolved V gene accounts for under half of them, and the cause for the rest is not known. That table gives V, J and clone size, and the DNA gave D and trimming. The table for this sample lists 850,000 to 1,100,000 clones; approximately 77% of them were counted only once. Over 0.8% of the sample belongs to the ten largest clones.

CDR1 and CDR2, per the germline V gene (reference sequence), are DFQATT and SNEGSKA. V is clipped by 7 bases and J by 4 bases, and the sequence between their germline boundaries is 11 bases long. Counted from cysteine to phenylalanine, this CDR3 has 11 amino acids. The kept DNA is CDR3 alone, 33 bases in frame from the first base. Healthy HIV-negative adults with no recently reported acute infections or vaccinations were included as donors. Every donor was a Caucasian adult living in Nashville, Tennessee, USA. CD4+ T cells were enriched by magnetic negative selection; naive cells were then positively selected on CD45RA, and the negative fraction formed the memory subset. Blood was obtained by leukapheresis, after which PBMCs were separated by Ficoll-Histopaque density gradient centrifugation and cryopreserved in liquid nitrogen vapor phase. Analytical flow cytometry was used to check the purity and quantity of every magnetically sorted T cell population. Genomic DNA was isolated from every sorted fraction and measured by UV absorbance on a Nanodrop 2000c.

The receptor's source is a man aged 18-30 years in good health. Some clones in this sample may be carry-over from other donors' samples. The chain is made from TRBV20-1 and TRBJ2-7; the D gene remains uncertain. The specimen sequenced was memory CD4+ T cells from PBMCs. In the paper's terms, the cell subset or site label means: CD45RA-negative fraction. The nucleotide sequence is given as TGCAGTGTTGGGTCCCCGTACGAGCAGTACTTC. It encodes CSVGSPYEQYF.